These 8 T cell receptor beta chains originate from one sample sequenced in a study of blood T cells in healthy people across ages. The use of a sample-barcoded 5' primer and a J-beta primer mix characterized a second PCR of roughly 6 to 12 cycles. TCRdb reprocessed the 5' RACE reads with MiXCR, giving one entry per CDR3 protein. The data contain about 640,000 distinct CDR3 sequences, approximately 40% of them singletons. The sample comprised blood. These receptors came from an elderly man in good health.

The rearrangement joins TRBV6-1 to TRBJ2-5; TRBD1 might be the D (6 bases). Germline V gene data show CDR1 as MNHNS and CDR2 as SASEGT. The CDR3 is made up of 13 amino acids. V lost 6 bases to trimming and J lost 5 bases, with 13 bases between them. Here the CDR3 reads CASRATGQETQYF. The CDR3 coding sequence is TGTGCCAGCAGAGCTACAGGGCAGGAGACCCAGTACTTC.

The table lists this clonotype with a few counts. The rearrangement uses TRBV7-2 and TRBJ1-2; a possible D gene is TRBD1 (6 bases). This CDR3 comprises 16 residues. With 4 bases removed from V and 0 bases from J, the gap between germline ends came to 15 bases. Germline V gene sequence: CDR1 SGHTA, CDR2 FQGNSA. The CDR3: CASSSQRDTANYGYTF. In nucleotides, the CDR3 is TGTGCCAGCAGCTCACAGAGGGACACAGCTAACTATGGCTACACCTTC. The full variable domain, in which reference TRBV7-2 and TRBJ1-2 provide the parts outside the CDR3, is GAGVSQSPSNKVTEKGKDVELRCDPISGHTALYWYRQSLGQGLEFLIYFQGNSAPDKSGLPSDRFSAERTGGSVSTLTIQRTQQEDSAVYLCASSSQRDTANYGYTFGSGTRLTVV.

The chain is built from TRBV7-2 and TRBJ2-3, with D possibly matching TRBD2 (6 bases). V shed 2 bases and J shed 4 bases, with 16 bases lying between them. Germline CDR1 reads SGHTA; CDR2 reads FQGNSA. CDR3 length: 16 residues. The CDR3 region is CASSLTGDAPSDTQYF. CDR3 coding DNA: TGTGCCAGCAGCTTAACGGGGGACGCCCCGTCAGATACGCAGTATTTT. The full variable domain, its missing parts supplied by reference TRBV7-2 and TRBJ2-3, is GAGVSQSPSNKVTEKGKDVELRCDPISGHTALYWYRQSLGQGLEFLIYFQGNSAPDKSGLPSDRFSAERTGGSVSTLTIQRTQQEDSAVYLCASSLTGDAPSDTQYFGPGTRLTVL.

This clonotype was detected only a few times. The rearrangement uses TRBV5-5 and TRBJ2-3; TRBD2 is a possible D gene (6 bases). Germline CDR1 reads SGHKS; CDR2 reads YYEKEE (reference sequence). The CDR3 contains 16 residues. The ends were cut back, 0 bases at V and 2 bases at J, with 13 bases in the middle. The CDR3 sequence is CASSLGSSASTDTQYF. DNA for the CDR3: TGTGCCAGCAGCTTGGGGTCTAGCGCCTCCACAGATACGCAGTATTTT.

This chain joins TRBV20-1 and TRBJ2-4; 7 bases fit TRBD2. The germline V gene encodes CDR1 DFQATT and CDR2 SNEGSKA (reference sequence). The CDR3 has 14 residues. The CDR3 bases are TGCAGCGCCGGGGTAGCGGGAGCCAAAAACATTCAGTACTTC. Protein sequence: CSAGVAGAKNIQYF.

This clonotype was observed many times. This sequence joins TRBV29-1 and TRBJ2-7, with D perhaps matching TRBD1 (5 bases). The CDR3 loop spans 13 amino acids. The V end lost 2 bases, the J end lost 6 bases, and 14 bases lay between the germline ends. In germline, CDR1 is SQVTM, CDR2 ANQGSEA. As DNA, the CDR3 is TGCAGCGTTGAATTGGGGCCGGAATTCGAGCAGTACTTC. Translation gives CSVELGPEFEQYF.

The chain employs TRBV15 and TRBJ2-5, with no clear D. V was cut by 2 bases and J by 5 bases, with 9 bases left in between. The germline V gene has CDR1 LNHNV and CDR2 YYDKDF (reference sequence). The CDR3 is 13 amino acids. The CDR3 sequence: CATSRTAAETQYF. The CDR3 DNA reads TGTGCCACCAGCAGAACTGCGGCGGAGACCCAGTACTTC.

This clonotype was counted between two and nine times. V gene TRBV4-1 combines with J gene TRBJ2-1; 8 bases match TRBD2. The J call is doubtful: the DNA matches TRBJ2-7 better. The CDR3 totals 17 residues. CDR1 and CDR2 from the germline V gene are MGHRA and YSYEKL. The CDR3 reads CASSQVGGGSSYNEQYF. CDR3 coding DNA: TGCGCCAGCAGCCAAGTTGGCGGGGGGAGCTCCTACAATGAGCAGTACTTC.